This T cell receptor (beta chain) was obtained from a study of early T cells in non-severe SARS-CoV-2 infection (dated by TCRdb to the early 2020s). Looking at the study overall: Because TCR sequencing was done on bulk RNA from unsorted whole blood, the alpha and beta chains could not be paired. Results the study describes overall, beyond this receptor: VDJdb matching was skewed toward anti-spike CD8 responses and likely underestimated virus-specific expansions by missing private and CD4 specificities.

At least ten counts were recorded for this clonotype. Its cognate antigen has yet to be identified. The record has no base qualities; no much larger clone is one base away. This was a case-control study nested in a cohort of healthcare workers in London, UK, who had nasopharyngeal swab PCR tests and blood samples taken every week. Healthcare workers were enrolled in the week of the UK lockdown, from 23 to 31 March 2020, and were followed every week for up to 16 weeks. The library was produced with 5' RACE. Instrument used: NextSeq 500. The TCR library protocol attached unique molecular identifiers to individual cDNA molecules to correct for sequencing error and PCR bias. Both TCR alpha and beta chains were sequenced, and tight co-correlation was observed between alpha and beta sequence abundances in each sample. The paper's data handling went like this. V gene, J gene and CDR3 annotation of TCR sequences was performed with Decombinator V4. TCRs were defined as expanded if a significant change between any two time points was detected under a Poisson model with p below 0.0001. TCR abundances were normalised to the total number of TCRs sequenced per sample and were expressed as counts per million. A search of VDJdb, accessed on 1 November 2021, was run for TCRs annotated to CMV, EBV and SARS-CoV-2, with TCRs annotated for multiple antigens excluded. Through fastp at Q25 and MiXCR, TCRdb rebuilt clones from the public reads, retaining in-frame beta chains. Each CDR3 protein gets just one entry, which takes the most common genes and DNA from the rows behind it. V and J calls and clone size were set by TCRdb, not the authors. Here the sample has tens of thousands of distinct CDR3 sequences; around 10% occur a single time. The leading ten clones occupy approximately 18% of the sample.

The sample consisted of whole blood. This TCR was recovered from an adult who was a healthcare worker with PCR-confirmed SARS-CoV-2 infection or an uninfected control (not recorded which).

The CDR3 in this case is CASSPGSTDTQYF. The nucleotide sequence reads as follows: TGTGCCAGCAGCCCAGGAAGCACAGATACGCAGTATTTT. This chain joins TRBV7-3 to TRBJ2-3; the D gene identity is not certain. V gives up 5 bases and J gives up 0 bases, and the segment between their germline ends measures 6 bases. The CDR3, cysteine through phenylalanine, is 13 amino acids long. Of the read, only the CDR3 DNA is kept; its 39 bases are in frame from base 1. As encoded in the germline V gene, CDR1 is SGHTA while CDR2 is FQGTGA.